This TCR beta chain was observed in a study of blood T cell repertoires in COVID-19. On the study more broadly: The United States, Italy and Spain provided the acute and convalescent COVID-19 samples.

Clones were sequenced by immunoSEQ multiplex PCR, and TCRdb holds only the in-frame ones, with some missing. The sample lists more than 300,000 clones; 90% were seen once. The sequenced sample consisted of PBMCs or T cells enriched from blood (not recorded which). This clonotype originated in a woman in her 30s who had been exposed to COVID-19.

The CDR3 region is CATRGTANTEAFF. The CDR3, as DNA: TGTGCCACCAGGGGTACAGCAAACACTGAAGCTTTCTTT. The V call is TRBV24-1, the J call TRBJ1-1; D unclear. The CDR3 is made up of 13 amino acids. The germline CDR1 and CDR2 sequences are KGHDR and SFDVKD. Trimming shortened V by 7 bases and J by 2 bases, and 10 bases separated the two germline ends.